This is a list of T cell receptor beta chains from one sample in a study of T-cell reconstitution after alpha-beta-depleted transplantation in children. Via MiXCR, TCRdb re-called the PCR reads, giving one row per CDR3 protein. Of more than 85,000 distinct CDR3 sequences listed, approximately 5.4% were seen once; the top ten hold more than 5.5%. The sequenced sample was PBMCs, mostly from graft donor cells, obtained 60 days after TCRalphabeta/CD19-depleted stem cell transplant. All receptors derive from a female patient aged 2 to 10 who had a stem cell transplant for Fanconi anemia, so the T cells may come from the graft donor. The CDR3 runs from the conserved cysteine through the conserved F or W. The order of the fields is V gene, J gene, CDR3 protein.

>TRBV5-1|TRBJ2-1
CASSGTSGRSYNEQFF
>TRBV21-1|TRBJ1-5
CASGKGQGASNQPQHF
>TRBV29-1|TRBJ1-1
CSARMNTEAFF
>TRBV29-1|TRBJ1-2
CSVTDRFQSYTF
>TRBV12-3/TRBV12-4|TRBJ2-7
CASSVSGSYEQYF
>TRBV12-3/TRBV12-4|TRBJ1-5
CASSQTGRSNQPQHF
>TRBV7-2|TRBJ2-2
CASSFRDRVTGELFF
>TRBV20-1|TRBJ1-5
CSATPGWGASQPQHF
>TRBV28|TRBJ2-7
CASSLTGWSYEQYF
>TRBV7-3|TRBJ2-1
CASGLPYNEQFF
>TRBV6-5|TRBJ1-1
CASKIGDGNTEAFF
>TRBV18|TRBJ2-1
CASSPSISYNEQFF
>TRBV20-1|TRBJ1-1
CSARRSNTEAFF
>TRBV21-1|TRBJ2-7
CAQTREGSGTYEQYF
>TRBV20-1|TRBJ2-7
CSARGEGTSLFTYEQYF
>TRBV20-1|TRBJ1-2
CSGRVQDHYGYTF
>TRBV20-1|TRBJ1-1
CSAREPRDTNTEAFF
>TRBV3-1|TRBJ2-3
CASSQGGTSTDTQYF
>TRBV29-1|TRBJ2-5
CSVDGFKETQYF
>TRBV3-1|TRBJ2-7
CASSQDSIKKWNYEQYF
>TRBV6-5|TRBJ2-2
CASSYSAGELFF
>TRBV7-9|TRBJ2-1
CASSSRDRIYNEQFF
>TRBV20-1|TRBJ2-3
CSARLDNTDTQYF
>TRBV5-1|TRBJ2-6
CASSFYQGRANVLTF
>TRBV28|TRBJ2-6
CASSLFGGAGANVLTF
>TRBV2|TRBJ2-5
CASSEGGAKYF
>TRBV12-3/TRBV12-4|TRBJ2-7
CASSTRGYEQYF
>TRBV5-1|TRBJ1-6
CASSTGQGPNSPLHF
>TRBV7-3|TRBJ2-2
CASSPGTGSAGELFF
>TRBV20-1|TRBJ1-6
CSASHPGSSYNSPLHF
>TRBV28|TRBJ2-7
CASSGPLSSGNYEQYF
>TRBV7-2|TRBJ2-4
CASSLGTGVGNIQYF
>TRBV30|TRBJ2-7
CAWSPGRPYEQYF
>TRBV28|TRBJ2-4
CASGGQTNIQYF
>TRBV5-1|TRBJ2-1
CASSLVASGRAGKQFF
>TRBV6-2/TRBV6-3|TRBJ2-6
CASSPPDSGANVLTF
>TRBV20-1|TRBJ2-7
CSAREAASYEQYF
>TRBV7-7|TRBJ2-1
CASSLAAGGNNEQFF
>TRBV20-1|TRBJ2-1
CSARVPLAGKNEQFF
>TRBV18|TRBJ1-1
CASSPGVMNTEAFF
>TRBV28|TRBJ2-7
CASSPLIVRHLYEQYF